The 19 T cell receptor beta chains below were found in one sample sequenced in a study of Tregs in tolerant kidney transplant recipients. TCRdb's copy holds only in-frame clones and misses some; the assay was immunoSEQ multiplex PCR. The sample shows about 110,000 clones, 85% to 90% of them seen only once. Sequencing used CD4+ T cells from blood, obtained before the transplant. The receptors shown here come from a human donor who received a combined kidney and bone marrow transplant.

This chain links TRBV7-2 with TRBJ1-1; no definite D call. This CDR3 is 13 amino acids long. Trimming shortened V by 5 bases and J by 3 bases, and 10 bases separated the two germline ends. Germline CDR1 reads SGHTA; CDR2 reads FQGNSA. CDR3: CASSKEGYTEAFF. The CDR3 DNA reads as TGTGCCAGCAGCAAAGAGGGTTACACTGAAGCTTTCTTT.

The chain has TRBV10-3 and TRBJ1-5, with D unclear. This CDR3 is built from 14 residues. CDR1 and CDR2 (germline): ENHRY, SYGVKD. V shed 6 bases and J shed 0 bases, with 9 bases lying between them. CDR3 nucleotides: TGTGCCATCAGCAGCGGGGATAGCAATCAGCCCCAGCATTTT. Residues: CAISSGDSNQPQHF.

This rearrangement joins TRBV19 to TRBJ1-5; D uncertain. V lost 3 bases to trimming and J lost 1 base, with 13 bases between them. CDR1 is LNHDA and CDR2 is SQIVND in the germline V gene (reference sequence). The CDR3 sequence is 16 residues long. The CDR3 DNA is TGTGCCAGTAGTATTCTTTTTACGGGGAGCAATCAGCCCCAGCATTTT. It specifies CASSILFTGSNQPQHF.

This chain joins TRBV7-2 and TRBJ1-3; perhaps TRBD1 as D (6 bases). The CDR3 contains 13 residues. Per germline, CDR1 SGHTA and CDR2 FQGNSA. V was trimmed by 5 bases and J by 8 bases, leaving 13 bases between them. CDR3 residues: CASSPAGAHTIYF. In DNA, the CDR3 is TGTGCCAGCAGCCCCGCGGGGGCACACACCATATATTTT. The complete variable domain, with remaining parts taken from reference TRBV7-2 and TRBJ1-3, reads GAGVSQSPSNKVTEKGKDVELRCDPISGHTALYWYRQSLGQGLEFLIYFQGNSAPDKSGLPSDRFSAERTGGSVSTLTIQRTQQEDSAVYLCASSPAGAHTIYFGEGSWLTVV.

A single count supports this clone. The rearrangement uses TRBV5-1 and TRBJ2-3; TRBD2 agrees at 15 bases. Losses at the gene ends were 4 bases for V and 4 bases for J; bases not matched to a gene: 4. The germline CDR1 and CDR2 sequences are SGHRS and YFSETQ. This CDR3 spans 16 amino acids. The CDR3 loop is CASSRTSGGAADTQYF. The CDR3, as DNA: TGCGCCAGCAGCCGGACTAGCGGGGGGGCAGCAGATACGCAGTATTTT.

The V and J genes are TRBV7-5 and TRBJ2-1; the DNA was not used to check the table's D call, TRBD2. TRBV7-5 is given as a pseudogene. The CDR3 sequence is 14 residues long. CDR3 coding DNA: TGTGCCAGAAGCTTAGCGGGGGGATGCAATGAGCAGTTCTTC. Its protein product is CARSLAGGCNEQFF.

This clone was picked up one time. The rearrangement links TRBV6-6 to TRBJ2-3, with 10 bases fitting TRBD1. This CDR3 has 16 amino acids. Germline assignment: CDR1 MNHNY and CDR2 SVGAGI (reference sequence). V lost 6 bases, J lost 1 base, and 7 bases stayed unmatched. The CDR3, as DNA: TGTGCCAGCAGCTCCCCGGGGACAGGGGGCACAGATACGCAGTATTTT. It codes for CASSSPGTGGTDTQYF.

CDR3 residues: CASSFRLTSAYNEQFF. As DNA, the CDR3 is TGTGCCAGCAGCTTCCGTCTAACTAGCGCCTACAATGAGCAGTTCTTC. The gene calls are TRBV5-6 and TRBJ2-1, with 7 nucleotides matching TRBD2. The CDR3 consists of 16 residues. In germline, CDR1 is SGHDT, CDR2 YYEEEE. After removal of 2 bases from V and 2 bases from J, the junction contained 7 bases not matched to a gene. Complete variable domain (other parts from reference TRBV5-6 and TRBJ2-1): DAGVTQSPTHLIKTRGQQVTLRCSPKSGHDTVSWYQQALGQGPQFIFQYYEEEERQRGNFPDRFSGHQFPNYSSELNVNALLLGDSALYLCASSFRLTSAYNEQFFGPGTRLTVL.

A single count supports this clone. The J gene is TRBJ2-1, the V gene TRBV7-8, with 8 bases aligning to TRBD2. The CDR3 sequence is 13 residues long. CDR1 and CDR2 from the germline V gene are SGHVS and FQNEAQ. Trimming at V came to 0 bases and at J to 10 bases, leaving 2 bases not matched to a gene. The CDR3 sequence is CASSLAPSGEQFF. In DNA form, the CDR3 reads TGTGCCAGCAGCTTAGCGCCTAGCGGGGAGCAGTTCTTC.

V and J are TRBV28 and TRBJ2-7; D is uncertain. The CDR3 contains 13 residues. Germline lookup yields CDR1 MDHEN and CDR2 SYDVKM. V was trimmed by 3 bases and J by 3 bases, leaving 9 bases between them. CDR3 region: CASSFISDYEQYF. The CDR3 DNA sequence: TGTGCCAGCAGTTTTATCAGCGACTACGAGCAGTACTTC.

V usage is TRBV19 and J usage is TRBJ1-5, with D uncertain. CDR3 length: 14 amino acids. V lost 4 bases to trimming and J lost 0 bases, with 7 bases between them. Per the germline V gene, CDR1 is LNHDA and CDR2 is SQIVND (reference sequence). In DNA, the CDR3 is TGTGCCAGTAGTACAGGTTCTAGCAATCAGCCCCAGCATTTT. It yields the protein CASSTGSSNQPQHF.

This clone was recorded a few times. The chain combines TRBV10-1 with TRBJ2-7; TRBD1 aligns across 11 bases. Germline-derived CDR1 and CDR2 are WNHNN and SYGVQD (reference sequence). The CDR3 spans 15 residues. V lost 1 base to trimming and J lost 7 bases; unmatched junction nucleotides: 6. The DNA of the CDR3 is TGCGCCAGCAGTGAGTATCGGGACAGGGGGAATGAGCAGTACTTC. Protein sequence: CASSEYRDRGNEQYF.

This chain connects TRBV19 to TRBJ2-1, with D unresolved. V lost 5 bases, J lost 6 bases, and 14 bases lay in between. Germline lookup yields CDR1 LNHDA and CDR2 SQIVND (reference sequence). This CDR3 region has 14 residues. The CDR3 region has the DNA TGTGCCAGTAGTCCGATTTCGGTCGTCAATGAGCAGTTCTTC. This sequence encodes CASSPISVVNEQFF.

The chain combines TRBV7-9 with TRBJ2-3, with 11 bases aligning to TRBD2. Germline CDR1 is SEHNR and CDR2 is FQNEAQ (reference sequence). With 6 bases clipped from V and 6 bases from J, the junction kept 5 bases outside the gene matches. This CDR3 spans 14 amino acids. The CDR3 bases are TGTGCCAGCAGTAGAGCTAGCGGGAGGGATACGCAGTATTTT. This gives the protein CASSRASGRDTQYF. The full variable domain, rest sourced from reference TRBV7-9 and TRBJ2-3, is DTGVSQNPRHKITKRGQNVTFRCDPISEHNRLYWYRQTLGQGPEFLTYFQNEAQLEKSRLLSDRFSAERPKGSFSTLEIQRTEQGDSAMYLCASSRASGRDTQYFGPGTRLTVL.

This chain connects TRBV2 to TRBJ1-4; D not resolved. The germline CDR1 and CDR2 sequences are SNHLY and FYNNEI. Trimming stripped 7 bases from V and 3 bases from J, with 9 bases between. CDR3 length: 13 residues. The CDR3 DNA follows: TGTGCCAGCATACGGGGTCCTAATGAAAAACTGTTTTTT. Protein sequence: CASIRGPNEKLFF.

The V and J genes are TRBV15 and TRBJ2-2, with TRBD1 identical over 7 bases. The CDR3 length is 15 residues. Germline loops: CDR1 LNHNV, CDR2 YYDKDF (reference sequence). With 1 base clipped from V and 5 bases from J, the junction kept 4 bases outside the gene matches. For the CDR3, the DNA is TGTGCCACCAGCAGAGGCGCGACAGGGACCGGGGAGCTGTTTTTT. This translates into CATSRGATGTGELFF.

This clone was seen once. The CDR3: CASSAAGIARETQYF. The CDR3 DNA is TGTGCCAGCAGCGCCGCGGGCATAGCTCGGGAGACCCAGTACTTC. The chain is built from TRBV9 and TRBJ2-5, with TRBD2 as a possible D gene (5 bases). This CDR3 region has 15 residues. Germline lookup yields CDR1 SGDLS and CDR2 YYNGEE. Trimming removed 3 bases from V and 5 bases from J, with 17 bases in between.

Only a few counts were recorded for this clone. The chain is built from TRBV19 and TRBJ1-5, with a weak D call TRBD1 (6 bases). CDR1 is LNHDA, CDR2 SQIVND, per germline (reference sequence). The CDR3 is 13 residues long. V was cut by 6 bases and J by 6 bases, with 12 bases left in between. CDR3 sequence (DNA): TGTGCCAGTAGCGGACAGTCTGCTCAGCCCCAGCATTTT. Translation gives CASSGQSAQPQHF.

The V call is TRBV4-2, the J call TRBJ1-2, with TRBD1 matching over 7 bases. The junction had 14 bases not matched to a gene; V was cut back by 4 bases and J by 6 bases. CDR1 is LGHNA and CDR2 is YNFKEQ in the germline V gene. The CDR3 loop spans 16 amino acids. CDR3 sequence reads: CASSLITGAREHGYTF. CDR3 in DNA: TGTGCCAGCAGCCTTATTACAGGGGCCAGGGAACATGGCTACACCTTC.